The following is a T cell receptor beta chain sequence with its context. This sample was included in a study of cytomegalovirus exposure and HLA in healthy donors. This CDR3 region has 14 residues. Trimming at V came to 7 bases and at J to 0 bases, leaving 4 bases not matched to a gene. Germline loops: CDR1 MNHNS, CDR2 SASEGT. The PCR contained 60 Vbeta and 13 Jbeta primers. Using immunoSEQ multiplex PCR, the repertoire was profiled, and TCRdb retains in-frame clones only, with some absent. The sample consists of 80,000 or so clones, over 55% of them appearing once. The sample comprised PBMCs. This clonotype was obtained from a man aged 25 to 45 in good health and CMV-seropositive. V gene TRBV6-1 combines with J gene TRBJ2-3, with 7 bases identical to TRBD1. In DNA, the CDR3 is TGTGCCAGCAAGTGGGACAGAAGCACAGATACGCAGTATTTT. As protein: CASKWDRSTDTQYF.